The 22 T cell receptor beta chains below were found in one sample sequenced in a study of blood T cell repertoires in COVID-19. Data came from immunoSEQ multiplex PCR; TCRdb stores just in-frame clones and leaves some out. Counted here are under 400,000 clones, approximately 89% occurring once; the ten biggest clones make up 3.9%. The sample consisted of peripheral blood. The receptors here all came from a woman aged 60 to 75 with COVID-19, enrolled during active disease.

This clone was detected a few times. This chain links TRBV5-3 with TRBJ2-7; D gene ambiguous. Being an ORF, TRBV5-3 has a function that is uncertain. V was clipped by 4 bases and J by 2 bases, with 13 bases between them. CDR3 length equals 14 residues. CDR3 DNA: TGTGCCAGAAGCCTGGCCACAGTCACCTACGAGCAGTACTTC. This sequence encodes CARSLATVTYEQYF.

The genes are TRBV12-5 and TRBJ1-4, with TRBD1 identical over 9 bases. Looked up from germline, CDR1 is LGHNT and CDR2 is FRNRAP. V lost 7 bases to trimming and J lost 7 bases; unmatched junction nucleotides: 7. The CDR3 sequence is 14 residues long. CDR3 protein: CASASGQGLEKLFF. CDR3 DNA: TGTGCTAGTGCCTCGGGACAGGGACTTGAAAAACTGTTTTTT.

J is TRBJ2-3 and V is TRBV19; 9 nucleotides agree with TRBD1. Trimming at V came to 6 bases and at J to 6 bases, leaving 7 bases not matched to a gene. Germline V CDR1 and CDR2: LNHDA, SQIVND (reference sequence). The CDR3 is made up of 14 amino acids. This chain's CDR3 is CASRRTGAADTQYF. As DNA, the CDR3 is TGTGCCAGTAGGCGGACAGGGGCGGCGGATACGCAGTATTTT.

The genes are TRBV6-5 and TRBJ1-2; D perhaps matches TRBD1 (6 bases). Deletions cut 6 bases from V and 6 bases from J, with 14 bases between. In germline, CDR1 is MNHEY, CDR2 SVGAGI. The CDR3 has 13 residues. This CDR3 is CASSQKGVDGYTF. The CDR3 DNA reads TGTGCCAGCAGCCAAAAGGGGGTCGATGGCTACACCTTC.

This clone was recorded only once. The chain has TRBV3-1 (or the pseudogene TRBV3-2) and TRBJ2-1, with TRBD2 identical over 8 bases. Per the germline V gene, CDR1 is LGHDT and CDR2 is YNNKEL (reference sequence). V lost 4 bases, J lost 7 bases, and 3 bases stayed unmatched. The CDR3 loop spans 13 amino acids. The CDR3 loop reads CASSRLAGNEQFF. As DNA, the CDR3 is TGTGCCAGCAGCCGGTTAGCGGGGAATGAGCAGTTCTTC.

The chain is built from TRBV19 and TRBJ1-4; possibly TRBD1 for D (5 bases). Per germline, CDR1 LNHDA and CDR2 SQIVND (reference sequence). Between the trimmed V and J ends, which lost 3 bases and 13 bases, there was a span of 15 bases. This CDR3 region has 13 residues. Written as DNA, the CDR3 is TGTGCCAGTAGTATCGCTACGGCGGGGGGACTGTTTTTT. Residues: CASSIATAGGLFF.

V and J are TRBV20-1 and TRBJ1-4, with a weak D call TRBD1 (5 bases). Germline CDR1 DFQATT, CDR2 SNEGSKA (reference sequence). Trimming took off 3 bases at V and 4 bases at J, with 12 bases between the two ends. The CDR3 runs to 14 residues. CDR3 in amino acids: CSASIRAGNEKLFF. The CDR3 nucleotides are TGCAGTGCTAGTATCAGGGCTGGTAATGAAAAACTGTTTTTT.

V and J are TRBV15 and TRBJ2-7; 9 positions agree with TRBD1. Trimming took 3 bases from V and 3 from J; bases not matched to a gene: 3. CDR1 is LNHNV and CDR2 is YYDKDF in the germline V gene (reference sequence). This CDR3 has 14 residues. CDR3 bases: TGTGCCACCAGCAGGGGACAGGGAAACTACGAGCAGTACTTC. It translates to CATSRGQGNYEQYF. Supplemented by reference TRBV15 and TRBJ2-7, the full variable domain reads DAMVIQNPRYQVTQFGKPVTLSCSQTLNHNVMYWYQQKSSQAPKLLFHYYDKDFNNEADTPDNFQSRRPNTSFCFLDIRSPGLGDTAMYLCATSRGQGNYEQYFGPGTRLTVT.

This chain uses TRBV2 with TRBJ1-2; 8 bases are shared with TRBD1. The CDR3 spans 13 residues. Losses at the gene ends were 5 bases for V and 3 bases for J; bases not matched to a gene: 2. Per germline, CDR1 SNHLY and CDR2 FYNNEI. The CDR3 DNA reads TGTGCCAGCAGTCCGGACAGGGACTATGGCTACACCTTC. It is translated as CASSPDRDYGYTF.

The V gene is TRBV9, the J gene TRBJ1-1; possibly TRBD1 for D (5 bases). Germline-derived CDR1 and CDR2 are SGDLS and YYNGEE. This CDR3 is built from 15 residues. The V and J ends lost 3 bases and 0 bases respectively, with 12 bases between them. The CDR3 loop reads CASSATGFMNTEAFF. The CDR3, as DNA: TGTGCCAGCAGCGCCACAGGATTTATGAACACTGAAGCTTTCTTT.

The chain links TRBV25-1 to TRBJ1-1; D might be TRBD1 (6 bases). Germline CDR1 and CDR2: MGHDK and SYGVNS. Trimming took 6 bases from V and 3 from J, leaving 17 bases between them. The CDR3 extends over 15 amino acids. The CDR3 protein is CASSRVPGGHTEAFF. The CDR3 DNA sequence: TGTGCCAGCAGCAGAGTTCCGGGGGGGCACACTGAAGCTTTCTTT.

This chain links TRBV5-1 with TRBJ1-2; possible D gene TRBD1, 5 bases. The CDR3 contains 12 residues. Germline CDR1 is SGHRS and CDR2 is YFSETQ. Trimming left V 5 bases short and J 10 bases short, with 15 bases between. CDR3: CASSRGFFDYTF. CDR3 nucleotides: TGCGCCAGCAGTCGGGGGTTCTTTGACTACACCTTC.

V and J are TRBV9 and TRBJ2-7; possibly TRBD1 for D (7 bases). The germline V gene has CDR1 SGDLS and CDR2 YYNGEE. The CDR3 is made up of 14 amino acids. V was cut by 4 bases and J by 3 bases, with 14 bases left in between. DNA of the CDR3: TGTGCCAGCAGCCCTGCGGGACAGTTCTACGAGCAGTACTTC. Residues: CASSPAGQFYEQYF.

The V and J genes are TRBV6-6 and TRBJ1-2; D is undetermined. Germline loops: CDR1 MNHNY, CDR2 SVGAGI (reference sequence). CDR3 size: 11 residues. CDR3 region: CVSFSNYGYTF. In DNA, the CDR3 is TGTGTTTCTTTTTCCAACTATGGCTACACCTTC.

The V call is TRBV5-6, the J call TRBJ2-2, with D tentatively TRBD1 (6 bases). In germline, CDR1 is SGHDT, CDR2 YYEEEE. This CDR3 spans 16 amino acids. V was trimmed by 6 bases and J by 4 bases, leaving 19 bases between them. The CDR3 DNA sequence: TGTGCCAGCAAACCTCAGGGGAACCTGGGCACCGGGGAGCTGTTTTTT. Its protein product is CASKPQGNLGTGELFF. Looking up the rest from reference TRBV5-6 and TRBJ2-2 gives the full variable domain: DAGVTQSPTHLIKTRGQQVTLRCSPKSGHDTVSWYQQALGQGPQFIFQYYEEEERQRGNFPDRFSGHQFPNYSSELNVNALLLGDSALYLCASKPQGNLGTGELFFGEGSRLTVL.

The chain couples TRBV5-1 to TRBJ2-6, with D hard to call. V was clipped by 3 bases and J by 0 bases, with 7 bases between them. The CDR3 loop spans 15 amino acids. Germline V gene data show CDR1 as SGHRS and CDR2 as YFSETQ. CDR3 sequence reads: CASSSQYSGANVLTF. The CDR3 DNA sequence: TGCGCCAGCAGCTCCCAGTACTCTGGGGCCAACGTCCTGACTTTC.

The sample holds one count of this clone. This CDR3 is CASSGQGHSNQPQHF. CDR3 in DNA: TGTGCCAGCAGTGGACAGGGTCACAGCAATCAGCCCCAGCATTTT. This chain uses TRBV2 with TRBJ1-5; 7 nucleotides line up with TRBD1. V was clipped by 4 bases and J by 1 base; unmatched bases: 4. This CDR3 spans 15 amino acids. Germline-derived CDR1 and CDR2 are SNHLY and FYNNEI.

The V and J genes are TRBV7-2 and TRBJ1-2; 8 nucleotides match TRBD1. This CDR3 contains 14 residues. The J segment lost 0 bases and the V segment lost 5 bases, leaving 2 bases of the junction unmatched. Germline V gene lookup returns CDR1 SGHTA and CDR2 FQGNSA. The CDR3 spells CASSQGATNYGYTF. DNA for the CDR3: TGTGCCAGCAGCCAGGGGGCCACTAACTATGGCTACACCTTC.

This sequence joins TRBV29-1 and TRBJ1-1, with D possibly being TRBD1 (6 bases). The CDR3 spans 13 residues. Trimming cost V 7 bases and J 4 bases, with 16 bases left between them. CDR1 SQVTM and CDR2 ANQGSEA come from the germline V gene. Here the CDR3 DNA reads TGCAGCGGGGAGGGCATCAGGGGCACTGAAGCTTTCTTT. Protein: CSGEGIRGTEAFF.

This clone was counted once. The chain carries TRBV6-6 and TRBJ2-1; TRBD1 might be the D (5 bases). V lost 8 bases and J lost 4, with 15 bases in between. This CDR3 is 14 amino acids long. Germline V gene sequence: CDR1 MNHNY, CDR2 SVGAGI (reference sequence). The CDR3 DNA follows: TGTGCCAGCGGGGCGAGCCTCTCTTACAATGAGCAGTTCTTC. This sequence encodes CASGASLSYNEQFF.

V and J are TRBV28 and TRBJ1-6, with D maybe TRBD1 (5 bases). Germline CDR1 reads MDHEN; CDR2 reads SYDVKM. The CDR3 is 14 amino acids. V shed 6 bases and J shed 7 bases, with 13 bases lying between them. The CDR3 DNA reads TGTGCCAGCAGAACGGGACTCCCAAATTCACCCCTCCACTTT. Translation: CASRTGLPNSPLHF.

The V call is TRBV21-1, the J call TRBJ1-5. TRBV21-1 is noted as a pseudogene. The CDR3 loop spans 12 amino acids. CDR3 in DNA: TGTGCCAGCAGCAAAGAAGGTTGGAGGGACCATTTT. This encodes CASSKEGWRDHF.